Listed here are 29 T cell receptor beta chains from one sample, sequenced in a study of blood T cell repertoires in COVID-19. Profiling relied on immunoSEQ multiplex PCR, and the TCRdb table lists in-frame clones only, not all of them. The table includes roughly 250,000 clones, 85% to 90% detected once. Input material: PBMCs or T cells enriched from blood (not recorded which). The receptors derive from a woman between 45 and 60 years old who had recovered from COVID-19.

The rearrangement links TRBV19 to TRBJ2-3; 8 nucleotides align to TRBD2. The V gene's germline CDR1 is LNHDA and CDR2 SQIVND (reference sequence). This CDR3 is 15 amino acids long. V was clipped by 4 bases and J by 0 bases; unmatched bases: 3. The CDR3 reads CASSTLAESTDTQYF. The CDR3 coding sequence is TGTGCCAGTAGTACACTAGCGGAAAGCACAGATACGCAGTATTTT.

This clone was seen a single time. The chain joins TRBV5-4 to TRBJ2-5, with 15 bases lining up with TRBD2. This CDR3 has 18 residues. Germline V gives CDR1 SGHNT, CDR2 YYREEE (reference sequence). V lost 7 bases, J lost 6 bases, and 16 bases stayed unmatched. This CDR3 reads CASGRGLAGGPNKKTQYF. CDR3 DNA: TGTGCCAGCGGTCGGGGACTAGCGGGAGGACCAAACAAGAAGACCCAGTACTTC.

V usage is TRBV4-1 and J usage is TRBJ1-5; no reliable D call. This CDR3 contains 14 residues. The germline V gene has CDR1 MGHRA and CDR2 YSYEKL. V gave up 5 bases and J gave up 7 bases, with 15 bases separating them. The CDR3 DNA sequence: TGCGCCAGCAGCTTCATCCCCGGGGAGCAGCCCCAGCATTTT. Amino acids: CASSFIPGEQPQHF.

The CDR3 DNA reads as TGCGCCAGCAGCCGCGGGCCCGGGGCACCCCTCCACTTT. It codes for CASSRGPGAPLHF. The chain recombines TRBV4-1 with TRBJ1-6; D uncertain. The germline CDR1 and CDR2 sequences are MGHRA and YSYEKL. V was trimmed by 4 bases and J by 11 bases, leaving 12 bases between them. This CDR3 has 13 amino acids.

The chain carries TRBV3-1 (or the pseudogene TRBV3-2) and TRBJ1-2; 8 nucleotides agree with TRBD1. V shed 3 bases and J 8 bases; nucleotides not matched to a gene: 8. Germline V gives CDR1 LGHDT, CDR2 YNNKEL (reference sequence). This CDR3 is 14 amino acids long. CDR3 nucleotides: TGTGCCAGCAGCCACTCGGACAGGGTTTTGGGCTACACCTTC. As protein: CASSHSDRVLGYTF.

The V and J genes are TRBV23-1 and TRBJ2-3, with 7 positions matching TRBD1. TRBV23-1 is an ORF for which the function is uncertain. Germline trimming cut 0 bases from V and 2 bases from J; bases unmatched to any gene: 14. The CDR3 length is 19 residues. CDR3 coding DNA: TGCGCCAGCAGTCAATCGGCTTCTCGGACAGGAAACCACACAGATACGCAGTATTTT. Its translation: CASSQSASRTGNHTDTQYF.

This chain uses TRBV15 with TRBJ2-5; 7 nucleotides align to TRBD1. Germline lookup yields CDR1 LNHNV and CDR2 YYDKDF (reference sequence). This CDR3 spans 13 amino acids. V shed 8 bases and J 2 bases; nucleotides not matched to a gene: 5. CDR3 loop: CATRGRGQETQYF. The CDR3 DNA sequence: TGTGCCACCCGGGGCAGGGGGCAAGAGACCCAGTACTTC.

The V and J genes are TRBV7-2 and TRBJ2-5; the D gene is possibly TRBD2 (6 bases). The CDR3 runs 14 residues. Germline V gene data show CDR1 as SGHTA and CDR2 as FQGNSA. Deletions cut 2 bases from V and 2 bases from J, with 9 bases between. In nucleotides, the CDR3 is TGTGCCAGCAGCTTAAGGGACTCACAAGAGACCCAGTACTTC. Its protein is CASSLRDSQETQYF.

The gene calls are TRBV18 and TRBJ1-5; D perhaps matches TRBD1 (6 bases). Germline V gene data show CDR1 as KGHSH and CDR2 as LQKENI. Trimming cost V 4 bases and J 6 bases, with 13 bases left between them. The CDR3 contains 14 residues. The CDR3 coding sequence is TGTGCCAGCTCACAGGGGGGGGAGATTCAGCCCCAGCATTTT. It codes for CASSQGGEIQPQHF. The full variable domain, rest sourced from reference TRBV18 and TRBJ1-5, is NAGVMQNPRHLVRRRGQEARLRCSPMKGHSHVYWYRQLPEEGLKFMVYLQKENIIDESGMPKERFSAEFPKEGPSILRIQQVVRGDSAAYFCASSQGGEIQPQHFGDGTRLSIL.

CDR3 sequence: CASSSGLPTYEQYF. CDR3 nucleotides: TGTGCCAGCAGTTCGGGACTGCCCACCTACGAGCAGTACTTC. V gene TRBV28 combines with J gene TRBJ2-7; tentatively, D is TRBD2 (6 bases). Germline CDR1 reads MDHEN; CDR2 reads SYDVKM. The ends were cut back, 4 bases at V and 2 bases at J, with 12 bases in the middle. This CDR3 contains 14 residues.

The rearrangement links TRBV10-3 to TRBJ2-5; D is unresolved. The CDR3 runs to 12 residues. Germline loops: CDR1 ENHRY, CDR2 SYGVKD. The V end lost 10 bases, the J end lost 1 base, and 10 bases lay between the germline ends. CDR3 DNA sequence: TGTGCCAGCGGCCCAGCCCAAGAGACCCAGTACTTC. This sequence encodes CASGPAQETQYF.

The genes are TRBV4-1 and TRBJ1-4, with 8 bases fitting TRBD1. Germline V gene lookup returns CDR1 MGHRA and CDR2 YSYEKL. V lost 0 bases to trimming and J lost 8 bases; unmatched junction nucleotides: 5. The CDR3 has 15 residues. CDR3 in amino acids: CASSQDAQGAEKLFF. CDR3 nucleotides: TGCGCCAGCAGCCAAGATGCCCAGGGGGCAGAAAAACTGTTTTTT.

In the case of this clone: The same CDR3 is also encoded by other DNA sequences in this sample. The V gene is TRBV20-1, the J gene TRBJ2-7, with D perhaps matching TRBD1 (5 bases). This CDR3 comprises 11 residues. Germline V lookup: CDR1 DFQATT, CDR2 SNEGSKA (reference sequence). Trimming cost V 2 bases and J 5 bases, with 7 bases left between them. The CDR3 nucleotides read TGCAGTGCTAGACAGGGAAACGAGCAGTACTTC. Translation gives CSARQGNEQYF.

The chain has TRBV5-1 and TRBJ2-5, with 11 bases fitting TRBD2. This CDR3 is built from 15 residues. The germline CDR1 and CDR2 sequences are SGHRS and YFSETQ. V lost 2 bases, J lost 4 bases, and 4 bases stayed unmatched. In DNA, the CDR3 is TGCGCCAGCAGCTTTAGCGGGAGGGACCGAGAGACCCAGTACTTC. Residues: CASSFSGRDRETQYF. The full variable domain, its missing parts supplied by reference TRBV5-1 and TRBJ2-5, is KAGVTQTPRYLIKTRGQQVTLSCSPISGHRSVSWYQQTPGQGLQFLFEYFSETQRNKGNFPGRFSGRQFSNSRSEMNVSTLELGDSALYLCASSFSGRDRETQYFGPGTRLLVL.

CDR3 bases: TGTGCCAGCTCGCCCGGTATTGCAGATACGCAGTATTTT. It codes for CASSPGIADTQYF. The chain has TRBV18 and TRBJ2-3; D is ambiguous. Trimming removed 6 bases at V and 4 bases at J, with 11 bases between. Per the germline V gene, CDR1 is KGHSH and CDR2 is LQKENI. This CDR3 comprises 13 residues. Complete variable domain (other parts from reference TRBV18 and TRBJ2-3): NAGVMQNPRHLVRRRGQEARLRCSPMKGHSHVYWYRQLPEEGLKFMVYLQKENIIDESGMPKERFSAEFPKEGPSILRIQQVVRGDSAAYFCASSPGIADTQYFGPGTRLTVL.

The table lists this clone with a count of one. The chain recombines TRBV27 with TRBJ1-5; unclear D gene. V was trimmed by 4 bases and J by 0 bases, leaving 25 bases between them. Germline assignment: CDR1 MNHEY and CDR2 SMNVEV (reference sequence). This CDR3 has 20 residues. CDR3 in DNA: TGTGCCAGCAGTTCGGAAATCGACATTCCTCGGGGTCCTAGCAATCAGCCCCAGCATTTT. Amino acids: CASSSEIDIPRGPSNQPQHF.

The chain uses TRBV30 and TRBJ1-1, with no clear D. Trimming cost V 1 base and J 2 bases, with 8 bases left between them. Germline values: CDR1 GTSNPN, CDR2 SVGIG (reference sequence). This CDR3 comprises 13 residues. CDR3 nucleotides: TGTGCCTGGAGTGGTGGGAGAAACACTGAAGCTTTCTTT. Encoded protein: CAWSGGRNTEAFF.

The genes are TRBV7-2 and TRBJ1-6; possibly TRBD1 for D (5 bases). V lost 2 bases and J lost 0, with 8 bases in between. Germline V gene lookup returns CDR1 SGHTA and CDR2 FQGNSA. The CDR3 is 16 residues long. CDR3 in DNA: TGTGCCAGCAGCTTACAGGGAAGCTCCTATAATTCACCCCTCCACTTT. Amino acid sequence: CASSLQGSSYNSPLHF.

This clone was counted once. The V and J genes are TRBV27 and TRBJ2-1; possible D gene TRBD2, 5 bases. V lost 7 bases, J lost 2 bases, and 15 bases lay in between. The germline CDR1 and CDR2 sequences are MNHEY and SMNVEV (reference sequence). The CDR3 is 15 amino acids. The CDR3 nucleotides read TGTGCCAGCACCTCGAGCCCGGGGACCTACAATGAGCAGTTCTTC. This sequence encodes CASTSSPGTYNEQFF.

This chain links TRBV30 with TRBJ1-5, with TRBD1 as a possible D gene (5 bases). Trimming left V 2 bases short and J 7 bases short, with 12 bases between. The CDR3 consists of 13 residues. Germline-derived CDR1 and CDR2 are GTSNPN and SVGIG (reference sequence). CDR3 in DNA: TGTGCCTGGAGTCCAGGGCAGGGACAGCCCCAGCATTTT. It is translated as CAWSPGQGQPQHF.

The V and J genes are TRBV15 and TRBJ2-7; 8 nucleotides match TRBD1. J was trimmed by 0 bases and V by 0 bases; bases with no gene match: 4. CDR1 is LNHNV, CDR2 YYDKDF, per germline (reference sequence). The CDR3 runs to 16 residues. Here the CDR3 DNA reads TGTGCCACCAGCAGAGATAGACAGGGGCTCTCCTACGAGCAGTACTTC. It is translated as CATSRDRQGLSYEQYF.

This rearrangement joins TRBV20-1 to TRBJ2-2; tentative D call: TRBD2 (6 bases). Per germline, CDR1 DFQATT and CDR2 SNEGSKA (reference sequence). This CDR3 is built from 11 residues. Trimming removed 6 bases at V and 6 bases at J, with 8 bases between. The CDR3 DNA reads TGCAGTGCCGCTAGCGCCGGGGAGCTGTTTTTT. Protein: CSAASAGELFF.

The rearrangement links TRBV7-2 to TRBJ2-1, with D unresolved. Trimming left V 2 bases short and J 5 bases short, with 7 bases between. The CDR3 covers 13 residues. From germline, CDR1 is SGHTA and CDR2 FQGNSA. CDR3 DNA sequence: TGTGCCAGCAGCTTAACGAGAGACAATGAGCAGTTCTTC. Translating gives CASSLTRDNEQFF.

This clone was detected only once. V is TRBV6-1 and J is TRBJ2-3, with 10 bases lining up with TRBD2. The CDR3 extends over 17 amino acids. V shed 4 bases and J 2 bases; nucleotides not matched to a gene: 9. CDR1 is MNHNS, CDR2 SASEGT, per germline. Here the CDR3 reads CASSAPGLAGATDTQYF. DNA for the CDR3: TGTGCCAGCAGTGCGCCGGGCCTAGCGGGAGCCACAGATACGCAGTATTTT.

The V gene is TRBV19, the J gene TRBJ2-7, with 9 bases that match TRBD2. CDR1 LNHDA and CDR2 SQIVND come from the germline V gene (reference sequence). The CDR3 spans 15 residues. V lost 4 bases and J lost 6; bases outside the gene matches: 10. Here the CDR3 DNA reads TGTGCCAGTAGTACATCAGCGGGAGGTTCGCTCGAGCAGTACTTC. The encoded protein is CASSTSAGGSLEQYF. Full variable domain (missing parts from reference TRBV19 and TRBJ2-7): DGGITQSPKYLFRKEGQNVTLSCEQNLNHDAMYWYRQDPGQGLRLIYYSQIVNDFQKGDIAEGYSVSREKKESFPLTVTSAQKNPTAFYLCASSTSAGGSLEQYFGPGTRLTVT.

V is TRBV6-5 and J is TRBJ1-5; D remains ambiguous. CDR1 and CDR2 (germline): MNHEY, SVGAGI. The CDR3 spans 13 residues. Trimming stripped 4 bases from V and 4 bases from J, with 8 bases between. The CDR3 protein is CASSSGRNQPQHF. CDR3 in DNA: TGTGCCAGCAGTTCCGGTCGAAATCAGCCCCAGCATTTT.

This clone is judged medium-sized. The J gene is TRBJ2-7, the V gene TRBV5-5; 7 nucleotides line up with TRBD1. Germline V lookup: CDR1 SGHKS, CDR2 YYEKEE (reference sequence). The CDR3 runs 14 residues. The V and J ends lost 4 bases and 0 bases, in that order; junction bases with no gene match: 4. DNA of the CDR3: TGTGCCAGCAGCCCGACAGGGAGCTCCTACGAGCAGTACTTC. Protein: CASSPTGSSYEQYF.

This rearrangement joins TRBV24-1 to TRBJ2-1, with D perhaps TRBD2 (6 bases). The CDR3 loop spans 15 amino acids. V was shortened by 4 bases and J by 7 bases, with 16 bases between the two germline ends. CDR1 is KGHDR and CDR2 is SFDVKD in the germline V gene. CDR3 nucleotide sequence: TGTGCCACCAGTGACCGCGTTGCGGGAAGGAATGAGCAGTTCTTC. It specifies CATSDRVAGRNEQFF.

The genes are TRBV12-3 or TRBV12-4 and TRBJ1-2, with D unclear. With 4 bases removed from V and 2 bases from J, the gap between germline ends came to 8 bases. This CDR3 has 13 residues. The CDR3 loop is CASSSTRNYGYTF. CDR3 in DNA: TGTGCCAGCAGTTCGACACGGAACTATGGCTACACCTTC.